The source of this T cell receptor (beta chain) is a study of blood T cells in healthy people across ages. Study results and limitations: Whereas aged donors had fewer naive CD4+ cells, long-lived donors had more of them and higher diversity.

Combining a sample-barcoded 5' primer with a J-beta primer mix, a second PCR ran for about 7 to 11 cycles. TCRdb independently ran MiXCR on the 5' RACE reads; one entry per CDR3 protein. This table has 630,000 or so distinct CDR3 sequences, approximately 30% appearing once. V was trimmed by 8 bases and J by 1 base, leaving 12 bases between them. The CDR3 is made up of 14 amino acids. With regard to this clonotype: Antigen: not known. This clone may be a read error of a much larger clone one base away.

This sequence joins TRBV12-3 or TRBV12-4 and TRBJ1-5; D gene uncertain. This sequence was found in a woman of 80 years or more in good health. Sequenced material: blood. CDR3 region: CASGSEASNQPQHF. In nucleotides, the CDR3 is TGTGCCAGCGGATCTGAGGCAAGCAATCAGCCCCAGCATTTT.